Presented here are 6 T cell receptor beta chains from one specimen sequenced in a study of regulatory T cells in long-lasting Graves disease. Sequencing libraries for TCR beta were prepared with iRepertoire HTBI primers and Arm-PCR of CDR3 regions. TCRdb re-analysed the multiplex PCR reads in MiXCR, keeping a single row per CDR3 protein. The sample shows almost 350,000 distinct CDR3 sequences, about 18% of them seen only once. Time point of the sample: persistent/refractory GD, antithyroid drugs over 5 years with positive TRAb. Scientists built the TCR library using RNA that was extracted from PBMCs. The input for sequencing was peripheral blood mononuclear cells (PBMCs), taken when the disease was refractory, from a patient treated with antithyroid drugs. The source is a female donor with Graves disease.

The chain uses TRBV7-9 and TRBJ2-2; perhaps TRBD2 as D (5 bases). The CDR3 is 17 residues long. V dropped 5 bases and J dropped 5 bases, with 21 bases sitting between them. Germline assignment: CDR1 SEHNR and CDR2 FQNEAQ (reference sequence). The CDR3 is CASSPGMRARGTGELFF. DNA for the CDR3: TGTGCCAGCAGCCCCGGGATGAGGGCCCGAGGAACCGGGGAGCTGTTTTTT.

The chain uses TRBV5-6 and TRBJ2-5, with D perhaps TRBD1 (6 bases). This CDR3 has 14 residues. Germline-derived CDR1 and CDR2 are SGHDT and YYEEEE. Deletions cut 4 bases from V and 7 bases from J, with 17 bases between. For the CDR3, the DNA is TGTGCCAGCAGCCGCCAGGACAGCCTGGGGACCCAGTACTTC. It is translated as CASSRQDSLGTQYF.

This clonotype was seen only a few times. The junction departs from the called germline gene at one end, perhaps through a read error. The rearrangement links TRBV27 to TRBJ1-4; D not resolved. The CDR3 is made up of 16 amino acids. Germline lookup yields CDR1 MNHEY and CDR2 SMNVEV (reference sequence). CDR3 bases: TGTGTCAGCAGTTTTATGTGGGATAGCGGGCGAGAAAAACTGTTTTTT. It codes for CVSSFMWDSGREKLFF.

There are many counts of this clonotype. This chain uses TRBV20-1 with TRBJ2-5; 12 bases are shared with TRBD2. The ends lost 6 bases at V and 2 bases at J; junction bases unmatched: 7. The germline CDR1 and CDR2 sequences are DFQATT and SNEGSKA (reference sequence). The CDR3 is made up of 15 amino acids. The CDR3 nucleotides read TGCAGTGCAACTAGCGGGGGGAAACTGCAAGAGACCCAGTACTTC. Amino acid sequence: CSATSGGKLQETQYF.

CDR3 in DNA: TGTGCCAGCGGTACCCAGGGCGGGACAGCAGAGACCCAGTACTTC. This translates into CASGTQGGTAETQYF. The rearrangement uses TRBV6-1 and TRBJ2-5; tentative D call: TRBD1 (7 bases). Germline V gene data show CDR1 as MNHNS and CDR2 as SASEGT. V lost 8 bases and J lost 4, with 20 bases in between. The CDR3 consists of 15 residues.

This clonotype has a count of ten or more. The rearrangement uses TRBV27 and TRBJ1-4; TRBD1 matches at 7 bases. Germline CDR1 MNHEY, CDR2 SMNVEV (reference sequence). V shed 6 bases and J 7 bases; nucleotides not matched to a gene: 8. The CDR3 is 14 amino acids. CDR3 DNA: TGTGCCAGCAGCCAGGGGGTAATGGTTGAAAAACTGTTTTTT. Residues: CASSQGVMVEKLFF. Full variable domain (missing parts from reference TRBV27 and TRBJ1-4): EAQVTQNPRYLITVTGKKLTVTCSQNMNHEYMSWYRQDPGLGLRQIYYSMNVEVTDKGDVPEGYKVSRKEKRNFPLILESPSPNQTSLYFCASSQGVMVEKLFFGSGTQLSVL.